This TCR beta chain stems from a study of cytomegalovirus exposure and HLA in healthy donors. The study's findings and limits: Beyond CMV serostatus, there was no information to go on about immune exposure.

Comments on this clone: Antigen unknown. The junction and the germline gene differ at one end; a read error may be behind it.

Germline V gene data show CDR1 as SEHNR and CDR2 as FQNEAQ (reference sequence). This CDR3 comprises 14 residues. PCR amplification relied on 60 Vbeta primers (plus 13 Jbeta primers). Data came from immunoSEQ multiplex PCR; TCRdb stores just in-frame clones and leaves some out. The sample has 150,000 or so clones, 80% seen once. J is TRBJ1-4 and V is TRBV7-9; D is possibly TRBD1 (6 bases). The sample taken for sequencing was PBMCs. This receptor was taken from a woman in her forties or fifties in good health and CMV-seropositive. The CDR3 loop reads CSSSGDRKEEKLFF. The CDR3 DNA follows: TGTTCCAGCAGCGGCGACAGGAAGGAGGAAAAACTGTTTTTT.